This T cell receptor beta chain was recorded in a study of T cells after somatic rescue of genetic block. TCRdb's table, derived via immunoSEQ multiplex PCR, lists solely in-frame clones and lacks some. The sample carries 110,000 or so clones, about 93% recorded once. In germline, CDR1 is KGHSH, CDR2 LQKENI. The ends were cut back, 2 bases at V and 7 bases at J, with 15 bases in the middle. The CDR3 consists of 15 residues. This sequence was found in a woman aged 18 to 35. Sequenced material: peripheral blood mononuclear cells (PBMCs). The chain links TRBV18 to TRBJ1-5; D unresolved. The CDR3 here is CASSPDPSREQPQHF. CDR3 DNA sequence: TGTGCCAGCTCACCAGATCCTTCCCGCGAACAGCCCCAGCATTTT.